The 31 T cell receptor beta chains listed next were all sequenced from one sample in a study of PD-L1 blockade in urothelial cancer. Profiled with immunoSEQ multiplex PCR; TCRdb holds only in-frame clones, not every one. In the table there are roughly 84,000 clones, about four fifths of which are singletons. The sequences come from PBMCs, collected around atezolizumab (anti-PD-L1) treatment. All receptors come from a man between 65 and 85 years old with urothelial cancer.

This chain joins TRBV6-1 and TRBJ2-1; 12 bases fit TRBD1. CDR1 MNHNS and CDR2 SASEGT come from the germline V gene. The CDR3 spans 15 residues. The junction had 6 bases not matched to a gene; V was cut back by 2 bases and J by 10 bases. The DNA for the CDR3 is TGTGCCAGCAGTGAACCGGGACAGGGGGCGGGAGAGCAGTTCTTC. Its protein product is CASSEPGQGAGEQFF.

The V gene is TRBV5-6, the J gene TRBJ2-1; TRBD2 matches at 7 bases. V lost 3 bases, J lost 10 bases, and 10 bases stayed unmatched. The CDR3 contains 14 residues. From germline, CDR1 is SGHDT and CDR2 YYEEEE. Here the CDR3 DNA reads TGTGCCAGCAGCTCTCAAACCCTAGCGGACGAGCAGTTCTTC. The encoded protein is CASSSQTLADEQFF.

This clone was seen once. The rearrangement links TRBV5-1 to TRBJ2-1; D is possibly TRBD1 (6 bases). Germline V lookup: CDR1 SGHRS, CDR2 YFSETQ. V lost 3 bases, J lost 2 bases, and 12 bases lay in between. CDR3 length: 15 residues. CDR3 protein: CASSSTGTPYNEQFF. Here the CDR3 DNA reads TGCGCCAGCAGCTCGACCGGGACACCCTACAATGAGCAGTTCTTC. Full variable domain (remainder filled in from reference TRBV5-1 and TRBJ2-1): KAGVTQTPRYLIKTRGQQVTLSCSPISGHRSVSWYQQTPGQGLQFLFEYFSETQRNKGNFPGRFSGRQFSNSRSEMNVSTLELGDSALYLCASSSTGTPYNEQFFGPGTRLTVL.

This clone appeared once. The rearrangement links TRBV7-9 to TRBJ2-2, with a weak D call TRBD2 (7 bases). V was trimmed by 7 bases and J by 6 bases, leaving 21 bases between them. The CDR3 extends over 16 amino acids. Germline V gene data show CDR1 as SEHNR and CDR2 as FQNEAQ (reference sequence). CDR3: CASTTTAGGGAGELFF. The CDR3 nucleotides read TGTGCCAGCACTACCACGGCCGGCGGGGGCGCCGGGGAGCTGTTTTTT.

There are a few counts of this clone. V is TRBV2 and J is TRBJ1-4; no clear D. CDR3 length equals 14 residues. Germline V gene lookup returns CDR1 SNHLY and CDR2 FYNNEI. V lost 2 bases and J 8 bases, leaving 12 bases between the germline ends. CDR3 DNA: TGTGCCAGCAGTGAACAGAGGGTTGGGGAAAAACTGTTTTTT. Translated, it gives CASSEQRVGEKLFF.

This clone was found a few times. The rearrangement uses TRBV28 and TRBJ1-5, with TRBD1 identical over 11 bases. The ends lost 4 bases at V and 0 bases at J; junction bases unmatched: 8. This CDR3 contains 18 residues. Germline values: CDR1 MDHEN, CDR2 SYDVKM. The CDR3 DNA is TGTGCCAGCAGTTCGGACAGGGGGCTTGGGCGTAGCAATCAGCCCCAGCATTTT. It codes for CASSSDRGLGRSNQPQHF.

The chain uses TRBV5-1 and TRBJ1-2; TRBD1 aligns across 9 bases. The germline V gene has CDR1 SGHRS and CDR2 YFSETQ. The CDR3 contains 15 residues. Unmatched junction bases numbered 10, after V lost 0 bases and J lost 10 bases. CDR3 DNA: TGCGCCAGCAGCTTGGCCGCCGGACAGGGGTTAATCTACACCTTC. Residues: CASSLAAGQGLIYTF.

This sequence joins TRBV4-2 and TRBJ1-2, with TRBD1 matching 11 bases. The germline gives CDR1 LGHNA, CDR2 YNFKEQ. V was clipped by 1 base and J by 6 bases; unmatched bases: 1. CDR3 size: 14 residues. CDR3 residues: CASSQGGQGDGYTF. In DNA form, the CDR3 reads TGTGCCAGCAGCCAAGGGGGACAGGGGGATGGCTACACCTTC.

The chain links TRBV6-1 to TRBJ2-3, with 7 bases aligning to TRBD2. The CDR3 spans 15 residues. Germline assignment: CDR1 MNHNS and CDR2 SASEGT. The V and J ends lost 8 bases and 2 bases, in that order; junction bases with no gene match: 10. In nucleotides, the CDR3 is TGTGCCAGCCTAGGCGGGGGAGTTTTCACAGATACGCAGTATTTT. Protein sequence: CASLGGGVFTDTQYF.

The chain uses TRBV5-4 and TRBJ2-3; 8 bases fit TRBD2. This CDR3 has 14 residues. Trimming cost V 6 bases and J 2 bases; bases outside gene matches: 5. Germline CDR1 SGHNT, CDR2 YYREEE (reference sequence). The CDR3: CASTLSGVTDTQYF. The CDR3, as DNA: TGTGCCAGCACCCTTAGCGGGGTCACAGATACGCAGTATTTT.

This chain joins TRBV9 and TRBJ2-2, with 9 positions matching TRBD2. J was trimmed by 0 bases and V by 4 bases; bases with no gene match: 10. The CDR3 is 18 amino acids. Germline CDR1 and CDR2: SGDLS and YYNGEE. The CDR3 region has the DNA TGTGCCAGCAGCAGAGGGGGTAGCGGGAGCTCGAACACCGGGGAGCTGTTTTTT. Amino acids: CASSRGGSGSSNTGELFF.

This chain links TRBV5-1 with TRBJ2-1; TRBD2 matches 8 bases. Germline lookup yields CDR1 SGHRS and CDR2 YFSETQ. Trimming at V came to 4 bases and at J to 8 bases, leaving 8 bases not matched to a gene. The CDR3 runs to 14 residues. CDR3 amino acids: CASSTSGSSDEQFF. The CDR3 DNA reads as TGCGCCAGCAGCACTAGCGGTAGTAGTGATGAGCAGTTCTTC.

This chain uses TRBV7-3 with TRBJ2-7; D may be TRBD2 (6 bases). V lost 2 bases to trimming and J lost 6 bases, with 11 bases between them. The germline CDR1 and CDR2 sequences are SGHTA and FQGTGA. CDR3 size: 13 residues. Here the CDR3 reads CASSLGAGREQYF. For the CDR3, the DNA is TGTGCCAGCAGCTTAGGGGCGGGGCGCGAGCAGTACTTC.

CDR3 residues: CASSQDYNGRDEQYF. The DNA of the CDR3 is TGTGCCAGCAGCCAAGATTATAACGGGAGGGACGAGCAGTACTTC. This chain links TRBV5-5 with TRBJ2-7; 8 nucleotides align to TRBD2. With V trimmed by 4 bases and J by 5 bases, 11 bases remained unmatched. This CDR3 contains 15 residues. The germline V gene has CDR1 SGHKS and CDR2 YYEKEE (reference sequence).

The genes are TRBV5-8 and TRBJ2-3; unclear D gene. With 0 bases removed from V and 3 bases from J, the gap between germline ends came to 8 bases. The CDR3 has 14 residues. CDR1 SGHTS and CDR2 YDEGEE come from the germline V gene. CDR3 sequence (DNA): TGTGCCAGCAGCTTGGGGAGAACTACAGATACGCAGTATTTT. This codes for CASSLGRTTDTQYF.

As regards this clone: Different DNA sequences within this sample yield the same CDR3. This chain joins TRBV4-3 and TRBJ1-4; 9 positions agree with TRBD1. CDR1 LGHNA and CDR2 YSLEER come from the germline V gene. V gave up 3 bases and J gave up 5 bases; unmatched junction bases: 4. There are 15 residues in the CDR3. CDR3 protein: CASSQGTGPNEKLFF. The DNA for the CDR3 is TGCGCCAGCAGCCAGGGGACAGGGCCAAATGAAAAACTGTTTTTT.

V is TRBV7-2 and J is TRBJ2-3; 11 positions match TRBD2. Germline CDR1 reads SGHTA; CDR2 reads FQGNSA. J lost 3 bases, V lost 1 base, and 9 bases had no gene match. The CDR3 is 18 residues long. CDR3 region: CASSLVISGGGWTDTQYF. For the CDR3, the DNA is TGTGCCAGCAGCTTAGTGATTAGCGGGGGGGGCTGGACAGATACGCAGTATTTT.

The genes are TRBV19 and TRBJ1-2; D is uncertain. The germline gives CDR1 LNHDA, CDR2 SQIVND (reference sequence). V lost 7 bases, J lost 5 bases, and 14 bases lay in between. The length of the CDR3 is 13 residues. CDR3 DNA sequence: TGTGCCAGTACCCGAGGGTCTCGATATGGCTACACCTTC. Translated: CASTRGSRYGYTF.

This clone was observed a single time. The chain uses TRBV7-3 and TRBJ2-1, with TRBD2 identical over 11 bases. The germline V gene encodes CDR1 SGHTA and CDR2 FQGTGA. CDR3 length: 15 amino acids. The V gene end was trimmed by 0 bases and the J gene end by 7 bases; junction bases not matched to a gene: 2. The CDR3 sequence: CASSLTSGGANEQFF. In nucleotides, the CDR3 is TGTGCCAGCAGCTTAACTAGCGGGGGGGCAAATGAGCAGTTCTTC.

This chain links TRBV2 with TRBJ1-5, with TRBD1 matching over 7 bases. Per germline, CDR1 SNHLY and CDR2 FYNNEI. V shed 5 bases, J shed 4 bases, and the junction held 5 bases outside the gene matches. The CDR3 is 14 residues long. CDR3: CASSQGQSNQPQHF. CDR3 in DNA: TGTGCCAGCAGTCAGGGACAGTCTAATCAGCCCCAGCATTTT.

The chain has TRBV10-3 and TRBJ2-1; 11 nucleotides agree with TRBD2. The V gene end was trimmed by 10 bases and the J gene end by 0 bases; junction bases not matched to a gene: 2. The CDR3 consists of 14 residues. Germline loops: CDR1 ENHRY, CDR2 SYGVKD. The CDR3 protein is CATLAGGSYNEQFF. The CDR3 bases are TGTGCCACCCTAGCGGGAGGCTCCTACAATGAGCAGTTCTTC.

The rearrangement joins TRBV19 to TRBJ2-1; 7 bases match TRBD1. The germline gives CDR1 LNHDA, CDR2 SQIVND (reference sequence). The V and J ends lost 5 bases and 10 bases, in that order; junction bases with no gene match: 5. The CDR3 has 12 residues. CDR3 loop: CASSRQGGEQFF. The CDR3 DNA is TGTGCCAGTAGTCGACAGGGTGGAGAGCAGTTCTTC.

This chain's CDR3 is CATSRDRLAGGRGGYEQYF. The CDR3 nucleotides read TGTGCCACCAGCAGAGATCGCCTAGCGGGAGGCCGCGGGGGCTACGAGCAGTACTTC. The V and J genes are TRBV15 and TRBJ2-7; the match to TRBD2 covers 11 bases. The CDR3 contains 19 residues. CDR1 is LNHNV, CDR2 YYDKDF, per germline (reference sequence). J was trimmed by 3 bases and V by 0 bases; bases with no gene match: 13.

The CDR3 reads CASSPLRNTEAFF. In nucleotides, the CDR3 is TGTGCCAGCAGCCCCTTGCGGAACACTGAAGCTTTCTTT. This chain joins TRBV11-1 and TRBJ1-1; D remains ambiguous. Trimming removed 5 bases from V and 1 base from J, with 8 bases in between. In germline, CDR1 is SGHAT, CDR2 FQDESV (reference sequence). The length of the CDR3 is 13 residues. Full variable domain (remainder filled in from reference TRBV11-1 and TRBJ1-1): EAEVAQSPRYKITEKSQAVAFWCDPISGHATLYWYRQILGQGPELLVQFQDESVVDDSQLPKDRFSAERLKGVDSTLKIQPAELGDSAMYLCASSPLRNTEAFFGQGTRLTVV.

This chain connects TRBV7-9 to TRBJ2-1; 8 bases align to TRBD1. J gave up 3 bases and V 6 bases, and 7 bases lay outside the gene matches. The CDR3 consists of 15 residues. Germline-derived CDR1 and CDR2 are SEHNR and FQNEAQ (reference sequence). CDR3 coding DNA: TGTGCCAGCAGTGGCCAGGGGGCGGACTACAATGAGCAGTTCTTC. Amino acids: CASSGQGADYNEQFF.

This CDR3 is CASRTETSGNNEQFF. The CDR3 DNA follows: TGTGCCAGCAGGACCGAGACTAGCGGGAACAATGAGCAGTTCTTC. V usage is TRBV6-6 and J usage is TRBJ2-1; 11 nucleotides align to TRBD2. This CDR3 is built from 15 residues. V shed 6 bases and J 5 bases; nucleotides not matched to a gene: 6. From germline, CDR1 is MNHNY and CDR2 SVGAGI (reference sequence).

This clone was detected only once. The V and J genes are TRBV2 and TRBJ1-1; D is perhaps TRBD1 (6 bases). V lost 3 bases to trimming and J lost 1 base, with 9 bases between them. The CDR3 length is 14 residues. The germline V gene encodes CDR1 SNHLY and CDR2 FYNNEI. In DNA, the CDR3 is TGTGCCAGCAGTGACTCCAGGGGGAACACTGAAGCTTTCTTT. Translated: CASSDSRGNTEAFF.

The CDR3 DNA is TGTGCCAGCAGCTTGGCAGCGGGGAGTGAGCAGTTCTTC. Residues: CASSLAAGSEQFF. The rearrangement joins TRBV5-4 to TRBJ2-1, with TRBD2 matching 7 bases. V gave up 0 bases and J gave up 9 bases; unmatched junction bases: 3. There are 13 residues in the CDR3. Germline lookup yields CDR1 SGHNT and CDR2 YYREEE (reference sequence).

This clone was recorded only once. The chain links TRBV11-3 to TRBJ1-1; the match to TRBD1 covers 8 bases. Losses at the gene ends were 4 bases for V and 5 bases for J; bases not matched to a gene: 9. This CDR3 region has 15 residues. From germline, CDR1 is SGHNT and CDR2 YENEEA. The chain's CDR3 is CASSSRDRQGTEAFF. DNA for the CDR3: TGTGCCAGCAGCTCGAGGGACAGGCAAGGGACTGAAGCTTTCTTT.

The V and J genes are TRBV7-9 and TRBJ1-3; D may be TRBD1 (5 bases). Germline V gives CDR1 SEHNR, CDR2 FQNEAQ (reference sequence). V gave up 5 bases and J gave up 3 bases, with 8 bases separating them. The CDR3 runs 13 residues. The CDR3 bases are TGTGCCAGCAGCCGACAGTTTGGAAACACCATATATTTT. Its translation is CASSRQFGNTIYF.

The chain employs TRBV6-5 and TRBJ2-5; TRBD2 matches at 12 bases. The CDR3 length is 15 residues. From germline, CDR1 is MNHEY and CDR2 SVGAGI. J lost 3 bases, V lost 1 base, and 0 bases had no gene match. Here the CDR3 reads CASSYWTSGKETQYF. The CDR3 coding sequence is TGTGCCAGCAGTTACTGGACTAGCGGGAAAGAGACCCAGTACTTC.